This T cell receptor (beta chain) was recovered during a study of shared clonotypes between healthy human individuals. Study outcomes and limitations: Estimated richness was generally greater in naive than memory subsets. Sampling included only blood; tissue repertoires likely differ.

Details on this clone: Its antigen is not known.

At the deep level, the assay was run. The assay was immunoSEQ multiplex PCR, and TCRdb's table has in-frame clones only and misses some. The table has some 2.3 million clones, approximately 93% seen once. This CDR3 has 13 residues. V lost 6 bases and J lost 9, with 12 bases in between. CDR1 is MNHNY and CDR2 is SVGAGI in the germline V gene (reference sequence). The sample taken for sequencing was naive CD4+ T cells from PBMCs. Documented subset: CD45RA+ positively selected. The clonotype comes from a man younger than 35 in good health. Some clones in this sample may be carry-over from other donors' samples. This rearrangement joins TRBV6-6 to TRBJ2-6, with D unresolved. CDR3 residues: CASSPSELNVLTF. CDR3 DNA sequence: TGTGCCAGCAGCCCGAGCGAGCTCAACGTCCTGACTTTC.